Presented here are 18 T cell receptor beta chains from one specimen sequenced in a study of response to subunit inactivated influenza vaccine. In TCRdb, the RT-PCR reads were re-called with MiXCR into one record per CDR3 protein. The profile shows more than 500,000 distinct CDR3 sequences, about 11% of them singletons. These data also featured in a second study, about T cells expressing NK-cell markers. That publication notes: In generating TCR beta cDNA, 5'RACE template switching with UMIs was used.

The source material was PBMCs from blood, sampled on the day of vaccination. These receptors were taken from a man aged 45-65 years who received an inactivated influenza vaccine.

This clonotype was seen repeatedly, ten times or more. This sequence joins TRBV24-1 and TRBJ2-7; D is unclear. The germline V gene encodes CDR1 KGHDR and CDR2 SFDVKD. V gave up 3 bases and J gave up 6 bases, with 8 bases separating them. The CDR3 length is 12 residues. The DNA for the CDR3 is TGTGCCACCAGTGATAAAAGTAGCGAGCAGTACTTC. This sequence encodes CATSDKSSEQYF.

This clonotype was seen a few times. V is TRBV5-5 and J is TRBJ2-3, with 8 bases matching TRBD1. The CDR3 contains 16 residues. V was pared by 3 bases and J by 1 base, with 7 bases of the junction left unmatched. Germline CDR1 reads SGHKS; CDR2 reads YYEKEE (reference sequence). The CDR3 spells CASSYHPGQGTDTQYF. CDR3 DNA: TGTGCCAGCAGCTACCACCCGGGACAGGGCACAGATACGCAGTATTTT.

This clonotype was recorded many times. This chain links TRBV7-9 with TRBJ2-2, with D perhaps TRBD1 (6 bases). The germline CDR1 and CDR2 sequences are SEHNR and FQNEAQ (reference sequence). The CDR3 totals 11 residues. V was pared by 4 bases and J by 11 bases, with 8 bases between. The CDR3 protein is CASSWDTELFF. The CDR3 DNA sequence: TGTGCCAGCAGCTGGGACACAGAGCTGTTTTTT.

This clonotype was seen repeatedly, ten times or more. CDR3 coding DNA: TGCGCCAGCAGTGAGGGGCCTAGGGTGGCAGATACGCAGTATTTT. This codes for CASSEGPRVADTQYF. This sequence joins TRBV10-1 and TRBJ2-3, with no clear D. Between the trimmed V and J ends, which lost 2 bases and 4 bases, there was a span of 13 bases. The length of the CDR3 is 15 residues. The germline CDR1 and CDR2 sequences are WNHNN and SYGVQD (reference sequence).

This clonotype appeared many times. The V call is TRBV29-1, the J call TRBJ2-4; D assignment may be TRBD1 or TRBD2 (5 bases each). Trimming took off 1 base at V and 8 bases at J, with 15 bases between the two ends. Germline V lookup: CDR1 SQVTM, CDR2 ANQGSEA. The CDR3 contains 14 residues. The CDR3 protein is CSVEGRGVGDIQYF. In DNA form, the CDR3 reads TGCAGCGTTGAAGGTCGGGGCGTGGGGGACATTCAGTACTTC.

The rearrangement joins TRBV9 to TRBJ2-2; 9 bases match TRBD2. V was pared by 2 bases and J by 0 bases, with 5 bases of the junction left unmatched. This CDR3 contains 17 residues. Germline CDR1 reads SGDLS; CDR2 reads YYNGEE. CDR3 bases: TGTGCCAGCAGCGTTAGCGGGGGCGCTTCGAACACCGGGGAGCTGTTTTTT. Residues: CASSVSGGASNTGELFF.

At least ten counts were recorded for this clonotype. The chain carries TRBV6-1 and TRBJ2-7; maybe TRBD1 (5 bases). Germline-derived CDR1 and CDR2 are MNHNS and SASEGT. Trimming removed 6 bases from V and 2 bases from J, with 17 bases in between. The CDR3 has 15 residues. CDR3 nucleotides: TGTGCCAGCAGAAACAACGGTCTGGACACCTACGAGCAGTACTTC. The encoded protein is CASRNNGLDTYEQYF.

The rearrangement uses TRBV9 and TRBJ2-5; D remains ambiguous. The length of the CDR3 is 14 residues. Germline loops: CDR1 SGDLS, CDR2 YYNGEE. Trimming left V 4 bases short and J 1 base short, with 11 bases between. The CDR3 loop reads CASSKTNSQETQYF. In DNA, the CDR3 is TGTGCCAGCAGCAAGACCAATTCCCAAGAGACCCAGTACTTC.

The V call is TRBV7-2, the J call TRBJ2-3, with TRBD2 identical over 8 bases. The CDR3 is made up of 16 amino acids. Losses at the gene ends were 1 base for V and 5 bases for J; bases not matched to a gene: 8. Per the germline V gene, CDR1 is SGHTA and CDR2 is FQGNSA. The CDR3 loop reads CASSLERGGGRDTQYF. CDR3 in DNA: TGTGCCAGCAGCTTAGAACGGGGGGGAGGGAGAGATACGCAGTATTTT. Full variable domain (remainder filled in from reference TRBV7-2 and TRBJ2-3): GAGVSQSPSNKVTEKGKDVELRCDPISGHTALYWYRQSLGQGLEFLIYFQGNSAPDKSGLPSDRFSAERTGGSVSTLTIQRTQQEDSAVYLCASSLERGGGRDTQYFGPGTRLTVL.

This clonotype was seen only a few times. The genes are TRBV18 and TRBJ2-3; D might be TRBD2 (5 bases). This CDR3 spans 14 amino acids. Germline-derived CDR1 and CDR2 are KGHSH and LQKENI. V was clipped by 3 bases and J by 0 bases, with 7 bases between them. The CDR3 here is CASSPRTSTDTQYF. CDR3 DNA: TGTGCCAGCTCACCTCGGACTAGCACAGATACGCAGTATTTT.

This clonotype was picked up a small number of times. The chain employs TRBV29-1 and TRBJ2-5; TRBD1 might be the D (5 bases). Germline CDR1 is SQVTM and CDR2 is ANQGSEA. This CDR3 is built from 12 residues. The V end was cut by 5 bases, the J end by 3 bases, with 10 bases between. CDR3 DNA: TGCAGCGTTTTGGCCAGGGAAGAGACCCAGTACTTC. It codes for CSVLAREETQYF.

The rearrangement uses TRBV10-3 and TRBJ2-3; TRBD1 might be the D (6 bases). The germline V gene has CDR1 ENHRY and CDR2 SYGVKD. The CDR3 extends over 12 amino acids. Trimming shortened V by 4 bases and J by 9 bases, and 11 bases separated the two germline ends. The CDR3 nucleotides are TGTGCCATCAGTGGCTACAGGGACACGCAGTATTTT. This gives the protein CAISGYRDTQYF.

This clonotype has a handful of counts. This sequence joins TRBV20-1 and TRBJ2-7, with D maybe TRBD1 (5 bases). The germline V gene has CDR1 DFQATT and CDR2 SNEGSKA (reference sequence). The V and J ends lost 6 bases and 2 bases respectively, with 14 bases between them. This CDR3 spans 13 amino acids. For the CDR3, the DNA is TGCAGTGCAGAAGTACAGGTGCCCTACGAGCAGTACTTC. This encodes CSAEVQVPYEQYF.

The V and J genes are TRBV20-1 and TRBJ1-4, with unresolved D. Per germline, CDR1 DFQATT and CDR2 SNEGSKA (reference sequence). Trimming stripped 3 bases from V and 0 bases from J, with 8 bases between. The CDR3 spans 14 residues. The CDR3 region has the DNA TGCAGTGCTAGTCTCTCGACAACTAATGAAAAACTGTTTTTT. Its translation is CSASLSTTNEKLFF.

This clonotype was found a few times. The chain couples TRBV7-2 to TRBJ2-2, with TRBD2 identical over 10 bases. The CDR3 has 15 residues. Germline CDR1 is SGHTA and CDR2 is FQGNSA. J was trimmed by 7 bases and V by 5 bases; bases with no gene match: 7. The CDR3 DNA sequence: TGTGCCAGCAGCGCCCCGGGACTAGCGCTCGGGGAGCTGTTTTTT. Its protein product is CASSAPGLALGELFF.

The rearrangement uses TRBV4-2 and TRBJ2-1; D gene uncertain. The CDR3 totals 15 residues. V was pared by 1 base and J by 0 bases, with 7 bases between. The germline V gene encodes CDR1 LGHNA and CDR2 YNFKEQ. The CDR3 DNA reads TGTGCCAGCAGCCAAGTCCCCAGCTCCTACAATGAGCAGTTCTTC. Residues: CASSQVPSSYNEQFF.

This clonotype was observed many times. V is TRBV15 and J is TRBJ1-4; no reliable D call. V was shortened by 0 bases and J by 10 bases, with 6 bases between the two germline ends. CDR3 size: 12 residues. Germline V lookup: CDR1 LNHNV, CDR2 YYDKDF (reference sequence). CDR3 sequence: CATSRDVGKLFF. The DNA of the CDR3 is TGTGCCACCAGCAGAGACGTGGGAAAACTGTTTTTT.

The chain has TRBV2 and TRBJ1-6; no firm D call. This CDR3 has 16 amino acids. V was cut by 8 bases and J by 0 bases, with 14 bases left in between. CDR1 is SNHLY, CDR2 FYNNEI, per germline. CDR3 in amino acids: CASSQGSSSYNSPLHF. In DNA form, the CDR3 reads TGTGCCAGCTCTCAAGGATCAAGCTCCTATAATTCACCCCTCCACTTT.